This TCR beta chain was obtained from a study of cytomegalovirus exposure and HLA in healthy donors (dated by TCRdb to the late 2010s). As for the study more broadly: In an earlier analysis of roughly 500 of the donors, roughly 300 Gb of sequence data and 117 million unique TCR beta sequences from 150 million to 200 million T cells were reported. The genetic ancestry cluster associated with self-reported Caucasian donors included over 65% of the approximately 430 genotyped donors. To decide whether each TCR beta V gene segment behaved as functional or pseudogenic, an earlier analysis of fewer than 750 of the donors relied on high-throughput TCR beta sequencing. In the later analysis, no new phenotypic data were used to find candidate immune exposures; instead, reliance was placed on TCR beta sequences and their occurrence across donors. Alongside the repertoire data, information on donor age, sex, ethnicity and CMV serostatus was compiled. Because of strong linkage in the cohort, four or five DR-DQ haplotypes were treated as single units for association and clustering. About 330 gigabases of sequencing data and roughly 81 million unique TCR sequences made up an early release that covered over 550 HLA-typed donors. Genome-wide SNP genotypes for about 55% of the roughly 670 donors were used in a later genetic analysis, which treated that subset as a discovery cohort. Both class I and class II loci were covered by HLA typing, at four-digit resolution. The study aimed to test whether cataloging public T cell receptors could reveal signatures of past pathogen exposure. On average, roughly 240,000 unique TCR beta nucleotide sequences were sequenced per donor among 398 genotyped donors of the cohort, with about 17% of those sequences being non-productive. To study patterns of TCR occurrence, a later analysis re-analyzed previously published TCR beta repertoires from 650 to 750 donors and added high-resolution HLA genotyping. The study combined high-throughput TCR immunosequencing, statistical association of individual TCRs with disease status, and machine learning to predict cytomegalovirus infection status. Typing coverage differed by locus: A, B, C, DRB1 and DQB1 were typed in roughly 620-630 donors, DQA1 in 522, DPA1 in around 600, and DPB1 in 472. Along with the approximately 700-subject first cohort, a separate validation cohort of 120 different subjects was used. The study profiled the T cell repertoires of hundreds of subjects by immunosequencing and related them to cytomegalovirus serostatus. All discovery cohort repertoires had been generated using a single sequencing platform.

From the cysteine through the phenylalanine, the CDR3 covers 16 amino acids. Only the CDR3 DNA is retained, 48 bases long and in frame from the first base. V loses 4 bases, J loses 0 bases, and the germline ends lie 14 bases apart. Sequences SGHNT (CDR1) and YYREEE (CDR2) are obtained from the germline V gene (reference sequence). The cohort consisted of 666 healthy bone marrow donors. At the time of sampling, every cohort member was nominally healthy, though immune exposures that went unrecorded were likely present. The donor tested CMV seronegative and was one of the 352 seronegative cohort members. Every donor gave a peripheral blood sample, and the peripheral blood mononuclear cells from that sample were used for TCR beta sequencing. The Qiagen DNeasy Blood Extraction Kit was used to extract genomic DNA from the blood cell samples. Paper-wide results and their limitations: The study listed 170 or so TCR beta chains as associated with cytomegalovirus. HLA typing was unavailable for some donors at each locus, so association tests used only the typed subset. In vitro tests confirmed that a few of the cytomegalovirus-associated TCR beta chains recognize cytomegalovirus antigens. In a later analysis, HLA-associated TCR beta chains were found to be more clonally expanded and to have lower generation probabilities than equally common non-associated chains. A later genetic analysis reported fewer N-insertions in productive TCRs among donors in an Asian-associated ancestry cluster than the roughly 700-donor mean. CMV serostatus was the only immune exposure information available for the cohort. V-gene and J-gene trimming of TCR beta chains was associated with a missense DCLRE1C variant in a later genetic analysis, and the association was replicated in an independent cohort. An earlier analysis of some 560 of the donors showed that most TCR beta V segments appeared in productive rearrangements either about 87% or about 30% of the time, which broadly matched IMGT annotations. A further reported finding was that TCR beta sequences accurately predicted the HLA-A and HLA-B alleles for most subjects in the first cohort. A group of highly shared sequence variants was considered likely to be a technical artifact of the sequencing pipeline. Roughly uniform sequencing depth across donors was assumed in presence/absence analyses, although this assumption may not hold. This cohort had only TCR beta chains sequenced, and the lack of alpha or paired-chain data limited which features could be detected. A later analysis found that most CMV-associated TCR beta chains appeared HLA-restricted, with HLA associations seemingly driven largely by CMV exposure. Strong co-occurrence of HLA alleles, especially DR and DQ, made assigning TCR associations to individual alleles difficult. Several of the top co-occurrence clusters appeared to be linked to parvovirus B19, influenza, CMV and Epstein-Barr virus, according to a later analysis. The 87-base-pair reads could not distinguish some IMGT-functional V segments, including TRBV6-2 and TRBV6-3, so those segments were excluded. In both the original and validation cohorts, the classifier was reported to diagnose cytomegalovirus status with high specificity and sensitivity. Correlated functional status among segregating V segments might be attributable to linkage disequilibrium, but an unknown experimental factor could not be ruled out. A later analysis found that TCR association rates varied across HLA loci, with DRB1 alleles showing the most associated TCRs and HLA-C alleles the fewest. Specific HLA alleles were associated with around 18,000 TCR beta sequences at a false discovery rate of 0.05 in a later analysis. Across donors, most TCR sequences were observed very rarely, whereas some public TCRs were present in many individuals. About 17 rarely observed V segments, including chromosome 9 orphons, were excluded from the earlier analysis of about 600 of the donors because counts were too low. It was suggested by the authors that the approach could potentially be generalized to other disease states and immunological phenotypes.

Libraries came from the immunoSEQ multiplex PCR assay. A mixture of 60 forward primers for TCR Vbeta segments and 13 reverse primers for TCR Jbeta segments was used in the multiplex PCR. A multiplex PCR assay on genomic DNA amplified the CDR3 region of rearranged TCR beta genes. The amplified TCR beta libraries were sequenced on the Illumina HiSeq System as 87-base-pair reads. On the authors' methods: In a later analysis, about 80 million unique TCR beta chains were counted across the approximately 640 repertoires, and about 10 million of these chains were shared by at least two donors. Raw reads were error-corrected and collapsed into unique sequences with a nearest-neighbor algorithm that merged closely related sequences to remove PCR and sequencing errors. CDR3 sequences were aligned to IMGT reference sequences to assign V, D and J gene segments. Each retained sequence needed at least a six-nucleotide match to both a V gene segment and a J gene segment. Rearrangements were called productive when the CDR3 lacked stop codons and stayed in frame with V and J; all others were non-productive. Following IMGT convention, CDR3 was defined as the stretch from the second conserved V-encoded cysteine to the conserved J-encoded phenylalanine. The earlier analysis of about 570 of the donors excluded any sequence lacking an unambiguous match to a single V gene segment. In an earlier analysis of some 590 of the donors, V segments were called functional above 56.7% productive rearrangements and were called segregating when the between-donor standard deviation exceeded 5%. A statistical classification framework was built to diagnose cytomegalovirus status from the catalog of TCR beta chain sequences. In a later analysis, TCR nucleotide sequences were compared against IMGT/GENE-DB human TR gene sequences so that V and J genes could be assigned. A later analysis assigned CDR3 sequences and most-parsimonious VDJ recombination scenarios with the TCRdist pipeline. In a later analysis, each TCR beta chain was defined by its CDR3 amino acid sequence together with its V-gene family, and reads lacking a unique V-gene family were excluded. In a later analysis, 500 to 650 highly shared, low-generation-probability nucleotide sequences were removed to address suspected cross-contamination and a sequencing artifact. In a later analysis, a clonal expansion index was calculated for each public chain from normalized within-repertoire ranks of inferred template counts. In a later analysis, generation probabilities were computed with a VDJ recombination model fitted to out-of-frame rearrangements, and the resulting probabilities were checked against IGoR. Hypergeometric tests were used in a later analysis to score TCR-TCR, TCR-HLA and TCR-CMV co-occurrence, with a repertoire-size bias correction applied to the TCR pairs. To estimate false discovery rates, a later analysis permuted the HLA or CMV assignments 20 times. A later analysis grouped co-occurring TCRs with DBSCAN, adding TCRdist sequence similarity when clustering within HLA-allele-positive subsets. For co-occurrence clustering, repertoires with fewer than 30,000 or more than 120,000 public chains were excluded, along with five repertoires with anomalous nucleotide sharing. Drawn from immuneACCESS, this table holds only the in-frame rearrangements with V and J called that TCRdb kept. Clones are partly lost; checked studies trace under half to an unresolved V gene and leave the rest unexplained. The V and J calls and clone size are taken from that table; D and trimming were inferred from the DNA. This sample gives some 120,000 clones in total; around 10% of them show up just once. The ten most abundant clones make up less than 4% of the sample.

Turning to this clone: It has no known antigen specificity. Base quality data are lacking; no much larger clone is found one base away.

The rearranged chain carries TRBV5-4 and TRBJ2-4, and TRBD1 may be the D gene, going by 5 matching bases. This receptor was identified in a man aged 25 to 45 in good health and CMV-seronegative. Sequences were obtained from PBMCs. The CDR3 here reads CASSPDTSRAKNIQYF. The DNA reads TGTGCCAGCAGCCCGGACACCTCCCGAGCCAAAAACATTCAGTACTTC.